This T cell receptor (beta chain) appears in the sequencing data of a study of T cell responses to AZD1222 COVID-19 vaccine. About the research overall: Recipients boosted at about 4 weeks or about 12 weeks are pooled. The study, taken as a whole, reports: The donor cohort was predominantly white British with a female majority, and clonal diversity may have been underestimated. Nearly half of the spike-specific TCRs reportedly recognize variant regions that carry no mutations.

With regard to this clone: Antigen: not known.

Only in-frame clones appear in the TCRdb table, and some are missing; sequencing was by immunoSEQ multiplex PCR. This table has 150,000 to 200,000 clones, around 90% appearing once. The CDR3 spans 17 residues. V lost 0 bases to trimming and J lost 1 base, with 17 bases between them. Germline V CDR1 and CDR2: SGHNT, YYREEE (reference sequence). The chain links TRBV5-4 to TRBJ2-7, with D possibly matching TRBD1 (7 bases). This clonotype was obtained from an adult in good health. The sample here was peripheral blood, taken on day 0 of AZD1222 vaccination. CDR3: CASSLDRGLHGSYEQYF. DNA for the CDR3: TGTGCCAGCAGCTTGGACAGGGGACTCCATGGATCCTACGAGCAGTACTTC.